This TCR beta chain was retrieved from a study of Graves' ophthalmopathy and Graves' hyperthyroidism. Note on this clonotype: Its antigen is currently unknown.

Study-wide results and caveats: Most thyroid clonotypes with frequency above 0.001 were detected in blood too.

V was pared by 3 bases and J by 5 bases, with 13 bases between. The CDR3 length is 14 residues. Per germline, CDR1 LNHDA and CDR2 SQIVND (reference sequence). PBMCs were isolated from an approximately 10 ml sample of fresh peripheral blood. The authors amplified TCR beta CDR3 regions from RNA transcripts. HTBI primers were employed in first-round RT-PCR, then a second-round multiplex PCR followed. TCRdb reanalysed the multiplex PCR reads using MiXCR and keeps one entry per CDR3 protein. The sample has hundreds of thousands of distinct CDR3 sequences, about 15% seen once; the top ten hold around 9.8%. The material sequenced was blood. The TCR originated in a woman aged 30 to 39 with Graves' ophthalmopathy. This chain links TRBV19 with TRBJ1-2; D call uncertain. CDR3 coding DNA: TGTGCCAGTAGTATTATGGACGCGCGGTATGGCTACACCTTC. It encodes CASSIMDARYGYTF.